These 27 T cell receptor beta chains came from one sample sequenced in a study of shared clonotypes between healthy human individuals. Clones were read by immunoSEQ multiplex PCR, and TCRdb kept only the in-frame ones, dropping some. Among 2,500,000 or so clones listed, 80% to 95% were seen once. Sequencing was performed on naive CD4+ T cells from PBMCs. The subset denotes: CD45RA+ positively selected. These receptors were taken from a man aged 18-30 years in good health. Some clones in this sample may be carry-over from other donors' samples.

Worth noting for this clone: Other DNA sequences in the sample encode the same CDR3. The genes are TRBV18 and TRBJ2-6; D is uncertain. Germline assignment: CDR1 KGHSH and CDR2 LQKENI. V lost 4 bases and J lost 0, with 1 base in between. This CDR3 is 13 amino acids long. The chain's CDR3 is CASSRSGANVLTF. The CDR3 nucleotides are TGTGCCAGCTCACGCTCTGGGGCCAACGTCCTGACTTTC.

The V and J genes are TRBV28 and TRBJ1-5, with unresolved D. V was pared by 6 bases and J by 2 bases, with 14 bases between. Germline V gene lookup returns CDR1 MDHEN and CDR2 SYDVKM. This CDR3 spans 15 amino acids. CDR3 region: CASRPGKKGNQPQHF. CDR3 bases: TGTGCCAGCAGACCGGGGAAAAAGGGCAATCAGCCCCAGCATTTT.

This chain links TRBV6-5 with TRBJ1-2; no clear D. V lost 6 bases and J 1 base, leaving 12 bases between the germline ends. CDR1 MNHEY and CDR2 SVGAGI come from the germline V gene. The CDR3 has 14 amino acids. The CDR3 protein is CASSLGRSNYGYTF. CDR3 bases: TGTGCCAGCAGCCTCGGGCGGAGTAACTATGGCTACACCTTC.

The chain recombines TRBV7-3 with TRBJ1-1, with D unclear. V was trimmed by 1 base and J by 1 base, leaving 4 bases between them. Germline V gene sequence: CDR1 SGHTA, CDR2 FQGTGA. The length of the CDR3 is 13 residues. CDR3: CASSLMTNTEAFF. CDR3 DNA: TGTGCCAGCAGCTTAATGACGAACACTGAAGCTTTCTTT. Full variable domain (remainder filled in from reference TRBV7-3 and TRBJ1-1): GAGVSQTPSNKVTEKGKYVELRCDPISGHTALYWYRQSLGQGPEFLIYFQGTGAADDSGLPNDRFFAVRPEGSVSTLKIQRTERGDSAVYLCASSLMTNTEAFFGQGTRLTVV.

The chain employs TRBV28 and TRBJ2-7, with D perhaps TRBD2 (6 bases). The germline gives CDR1 MDHEN, CDR2 SYDVKM. The CDR3 spans 14 residues. V was trimmed by 6 bases and J by 4 bases, leaving 16 bases between them. The CDR3 sequence: CASSRSGFTYEQYF. CDR3 DNA: TGTGCCAGCAGCCGCAGCGGGTTCACTTACGAGCAGTACTTC.

The chain joins TRBV21-1 to TRBJ2-1; the D call of TRBD2 is as the table states it, not checked on the DNA. TRBV21-1 has pseudogene status. The CDR3 is 16 amino acids. CDR3 sequence reads: CASFGEGDWRNNEQFF. The CDR3 DNA reads as TGTGCCAGCTTCGGGGAAGGAGATTGGCGTAACAATGAGCAGTTCTTC.

J is TRBJ2-3 and V is TRBV11-2, with TRBD2 matching 8 bases. V lost 3 bases to trimming and J lost 7 bases; unmatched junction nucleotides: 18. Per the germline V gene, CDR1 is SGHAT and CDR2 is FQNNGV. The length of the CDR3 is 18 residues. The CDR3 sequence: CASSLDLAGRRRVHTQYF. The CDR3 DNA is TGTGCCAGCAGCTTGGACCTAGCGGGTCGACGTCGCGTCCATACGCAGTATTTT. Using reference TRBV11-2 and TRBJ2-3 for the parts outside the CDR3, the full variable domain is EAGVAQSPRYKIIEKRQSVAFWCNPISGHATLYWYQQILGQGPKLLIQFQNNGVVDDSQLPKDRFSAERLKGVDSTLKIQPAKLEDSAVYLCASSLDLAGRRRVHTQYFGPGTRLTVL.

The chain combines TRBV29-1 with TRBJ2-7, with 7 positions matching TRBD1. This CDR3 has 12 residues. The V and J ends lost 4 bases and 2 bases, in that order; junction bases with no gene match: 2. The germline V gene encodes CDR1 SQVTM and CDR2 ANQGSEA. The CDR3 sequence: CSVGRGPYEQYF. For the CDR3, the DNA is TGCAGCGTTGGAAGGGGGCCCTACGAGCAGTACTTC.

The V call is TRBV4-3, the J call TRBJ2-1, with 12 bases lining up with TRBD2. This CDR3 contains 18 residues. CDR1 LGHNA and CDR2 YSLEER come from the germline V gene. V shed 4 bases, J shed 9 bases, and the junction held 16 bases outside the gene matches. CDR3 region: CASSRDLRTSGTTIEQFF. In nucleotides, the CDR3 is TGCGCCAGCAGCCGAGACCTAAGGACTAGCGGGACTACGATTGAGCAGTTCTTC.

The chain joins TRBV11-2 to TRBJ2-1; 7 bases match TRBD2. The CDR3 runs 13 residues. J gave up 10 bases and V 6 bases, and 9 bases lay outside the gene matches. The germline V gene has CDR1 SGHAT and CDR2 FQNNGV. Here the CDR3 DNA reads TGTGCCAGCAGACCGGGAGGAGGAGGGGAGCAGTTCTTC. It codes for CASRPGGGGEQFF.

This chain uses TRBV10-3 with TRBJ1-1, with D tentatively TRBD1 (6 bases). Trimming stripped 5 bases from V and 4 bases from J, with 11 bases between. Per germline, CDR1 ENHRY and CDR2 SYGVKD. CDR3 length equals 13 residues. The CDR3 nucleotides read TGTGCCATCAGTTACCGGGACACCACTGAAGCTTTCTTT. Protein: CAISYRDTTEAFF.

The chain has TRBV7-3 and TRBJ2-3; tentative D call: TRBD1 (6 bases). Trimming took off 5 bases at V and 2 bases at J, with 11 bases between the two ends. This CDR3 has 14 amino acids. Germline values: CDR1 SGHTA, CDR2 FQGTGA. The CDR3 is CASSLVGATDTQYF. The CDR3, as DNA: TGTGCCAGCAGCCTAGTGGGGGCCACAGATACGCAGTATTTT.

The gene calls are TRBV30 and TRBJ1-2; tentatively, D is TRBD1 (5 bases). Germline V CDR1 and CDR2: GTSNPN, SVGIG (reference sequence). The CDR3 has 15 residues. The V end was cut by 0 bases, the J end by 4 bases, with 15 bases between. CDR3 sequence reads: CAWSVRSGLGYGYTF. In DNA, the CDR3 is TGTGCCTGGAGTGTACGGTCAGGGTTAGGCTATGGCTACACCTTC. The full variable domain, rest sourced from reference TRBV30 and TRBJ1-2, is SQTIHQWPATLVQPVGSPLSLECTVEGTSNPNLYWYRQAAGRGLQLLFYSVGIGQISSEVPQNLSASRPQDRQFILSSKKLLLSDSGFYLCAWSVRSGLGYGYTFGSGTRLTVV.

V is TRBV30 and J is TRBJ2-5; a weak D match, TRBD1 (5 bases). This CDR3 has 15 amino acids. Germline CDR1 and CDR2: GTSNPN and SVGIG (reference sequence). Trimming removed 0 bases from V and 4 bases from J, with 15 bases in between. The CDR3 sequence: CAWSVLAGMGETQYF. As DNA, the CDR3 is TGTGCCTGGAGTGTACTGGCAGGGATGGGAGAGACCCAGTACTTC.

V gene TRBV6-1 combines with J gene TRBJ2-3; maybe TRBD2 (5 bases). The germline CDR1 and CDR2 sequences are MNHNS and SASEGT. The length of the CDR3 is 15 residues. The V end was cut by 6 bases, the J end by 0 bases, with 13 bases between. The CDR3 region is CASRRTASSTDTQYF. CDR3 in DNA: TGTGCCAGCAGGAGGACTGCTTCTAGCACAGATACGCAGTATTTT.

The CDR3 DNA reads TGTGCCAGCACCAGACAACCCTCCTACGAGCAGTACTTC. Translation gives CASTRQPSYEQYF. The J gene is TRBJ2-7, the V gene TRBV28, with D hard to call. The CDR3 loop spans 13 amino acids. Deletions cut 7 bases from V and 0 bases from J, with 10 bases between. CDR1 and CDR2 (germline): MDHEN, SYDVKM.

This chain links TRBV27 with TRBJ2-7; 7 nucleotides agree with TRBD2. Per germline, CDR1 MNHEY and CDR2 SMNVEV (reference sequence). The CDR3 loop spans 16 amino acids. The V gene end was trimmed by 5 bases and the J gene end by 2 bases; junction bases not matched to a gene: 12. CDR3 DNA: TGTGCCAGCAGTAATCCTCGAGGGAGGGGCGCCTACGAGCAGTACTTC. Translation: CASSNPRGRGAYEQYF.

The chain combines TRBV5-4 with TRBJ2-7, with 8 bases lining up with TRBD2. V shed 1 base and J 4 bases; nucleotides not matched to a gene: 7. CDR1 and CDR2 (germline): SGHNT, YYREEE (reference sequence). This CDR3 has 15 amino acids. In nucleotides, the CDR3 is TGTGCCAGCAGCTTGAGTAGCGGGGTGATTTACGAGCAGTACTTC. This gives the protein CASSLSSGVIYEQYF. Complete variable domain (other parts from reference TRBV5-4 and TRBJ2-7): ETGVTQSPTHLIKTRGQQVTLRCSSQSGHNTVSWYQQALGQGPQFIFQYYREEENGRGNFPPRFSGLQFPNYSSELNVNALELDDSALYLCASSLSSGVIYEQYFGPGTRLTVT.

The CDR3 bases are TGTGCCAGCAGTGCAGGGACCGCCGGAATCAAAAACATTCAGTACTTC. Protein sequence: CASSAGTAGIKNIQYF. The J gene is TRBJ2-4, the V gene TRBV28, with D tentatively TRBD1 or TRBD2 (5 bases each). CDR1 and CDR2 from the germline V gene are MDHEN and SYDVKM. With 5 bases removed from V and 3 bases from J, the gap between germline ends came to 17 bases. This CDR3 comprises 16 residues.

The chain couples TRBV5-1 to TRBJ2-7; maybe TRBD1 (5 bases). There are 15 residues in the CDR3. Germline V gives CDR1 SGHRS, CDR2 YFSETQ. V was clipped by 4 bases and J by 6 bases, with 20 bases between them. The CDR3 DNA reads as TGCGCCAGCAGCCCCTCAGGGATCGGTTCTCTCGAGCAGTACTTC. Protein product: CASSPSGIGSLEQYF.

Worth noting for this clone: Distinct nucleotide sequences in the sample also encode this CDR3. The chain is built from TRBV2 and TRBJ1-1; D gene ambiguous. This CDR3 contains 14 residues. Germline CDR1 SNHLY, CDR2 FYNNEI. Trimming pared 3 bases from V and 0 bases from J, leaving 8 bases between. The DNA for the CDR3 is TGTGCCAGCAGTGACAGATCCATGAACACTGAAGCTTTCTTT. It yields the protein CASSDRSMNTEAFF.

The CDR3 nucleotides are TGTGCCAGCAGCCTGCGAGGACTAGCGGGAGCGGGTGCCTACAATGAGCAGTTCTTC. Residues: CASSLRGLAGAGAYNEQFF. This chain connects TRBV7-2 to TRBJ2-1; 13 nucleotides align to TRBD2. V lost 5 bases, J lost 2 bases, and 12 bases stayed unmatched. The length of the CDR3 is 19 residues. Germline assignment: CDR1 SGHTA and CDR2 FQGNSA.

The J gene is TRBJ1-1, the V gene TRBV5-1; D is unresolved. This CDR3 has 14 residues. CDR1 SGHRS and CDR2 YFSETQ come from the germline V gene. V was shortened by 2 bases and J by 5 bases, with 13 bases between the two germline ends. The CDR3 here is CASSFKGISTEAFF. DNA of the CDR3: TGCGCCAGCAGCTTTAAGGGTATAAGTACTGAAGCTTTCTTT.

This rearrangement joins TRBV9 to TRBJ1-5, with D possibly TRBD1 on 5 matching bases. V dropped 0 bases and J dropped 4 bases, with 14 bases sitting between them. The V gene's germline CDR1 is SGDLS and CDR2 YYNGEE. The length of the CDR3 is 16 residues. The CDR3 DNA is TGTGCCAGCAGCGTAGGGGGGAGAACAGCAAATCAGCCCCAGCATTTT. It translates to CASSVGGRTANQPQHF.

This chain links TRBV7-8 with TRBJ1-2; the D gene is possibly TRBD1 (6 bases). V gave up 5 bases and J gave up 5 bases, with 12 bases separating them. The CDR3 is 13 amino acids. Germline lookup yields CDR1 SGHVS and CDR2 FQNEAQ. The CDR3 protein is CASSRTVGYGYTF. CDR3 bases: TGTGCCAGCAGCCGGACAGTGGGATATGGCTACACCTTC.

Of note for this clone: The same CDR3 also results from other DNA sequences found in this sample. The V call is TRBV5-1, the J call TRBJ2-1, with 11 bases aligning to TRBD2. The CDR3 runs 15 residues. Germline CDR1 and CDR2: SGHRS and YFSETQ. With V trimmed by 4 bases and J by 4 bases, 4 bases remained unmatched. The CDR3 nucleotides read TGCGCCAGCAGCGTGGGACTAGCGGATTACAATGAGCAGTTCTTC. Protein: CASSVGLADYNEQFF. Based on the CDR3 plus reference TRBV5-1 and TRBJ2-1, the full variable domain is KAGVTQTPRYLIKTRGQQVTLSCSPISGHRSVSWYQQTPGQGLQFLFEYFSETQRNKGNFPGRFSGRQFSNSRSEMNVSTLELGDSALYLCASSVGLADYNEQFFGPGTRLTVL.

The gene calls are TRBV4-1 and TRBJ2-5; D gene unclear. This CDR3 is 14 amino acids long. V gave up 0 bases and J gave up 4 bases, with 9 bases separating them. Germline-derived CDR1 and CDR2 are MGHRA and YSYEKL. This CDR3 reads CASSQDEPGETQYF. As DNA, the CDR3 is TGCGCCAGCAGCCAAGATGAGCCCGGAGAGACCCAGTACTTC.